The rows below give T cell receptor beta chains drawn from one sample of a study of monozygotic twins with inflammatory bowel disease. TCRdb re-called the 5' RACE reads and shows each CDR3 protein once, DNA omitted. This sample carries about 450,000 distinct CDR3 sequences, with about 2.3% going to the ten biggest clones. The sample taken for sequencing was blood. The origin of the receptors is a human donor with ulcerative colitis or Crohn's disease, or a healthy co-twin of an affected twin (not recorded which). The CDR3 runs from the conserved cysteine through the conserved F or W.

v_call	j_call	cdr3_aa
TRBV6-4	TRBJ2-1	CASSRLAGGIMPYNEQFF
TRBV5-1	TRBJ1-1	CASSLGAGKPEAFF
TRBV28	TRBJ2-1	CASSPSLNEQFF
TRBV19	TRBJ2-7	CASSPRTAGRYEQYF
TRBV19	TRBJ2-7	CASSKGSGRFDEQYF
TRBV24-1	TRBJ1-1	CATSDSGTGKAFF
TRBV3-1	TRBJ1-4	CASSQGDTRLFF
TRBV4-2	TRBJ2-3	CASSQGTTSTDTQYF
TRBV5-1	TRBJ1-1	CASSSGQIMNTEAFF
TRBV4-3	TRBJ2-7	CASSQTQKRTEQYF
TRBV9	TRBJ2-7	CASSQDGFSSYEQYF
TRBV20-1	TRBJ1-1	CSATGGAGMNTEAFF
TRBV28	TRBJ2-5	CASSPGVAGNQETQYF
TRBV10-3	TRBJ2-6	CAISDPHSGANVLTF
TRBV5-4	TRBJ1-3	CASSLGGKSGNTIYF
TRBV5-6	TRBJ2-1	CASSLVTGDDNEQFF
TRBV29-1	TRBJ1-5	CSVTLLGQGPNQPQHF
TRBV5-6	TRBJ2-7	CASSVSGYEQYF
TRBV7-2	TRBJ2-7	CASSLGEVALTYEQYF